This TCR beta chain is drawn from a study of T cell responses to AZD1222 COVID-19 vaccine. Profiling relied on immunoSEQ multiplex PCR, and the TCRdb table lists in-frame clones only, not all of them. The table records about 67,000 clones, around 80% of them present only once. Germline V gene data show CDR1 as KGHDR and CDR2 as SFDVKD. The germline V and J ends were trimmed by 4 bases and 2 bases, with 11 bases remaining between them. The CDR3 is 16 amino acids. Regarding the study as a whole: Only five or six individuals given AZD1222 were seropositive at baseline. Only after the peak T cell response were repertoires sampled. Researchers report vaccine-associated CD4 TCRs spanning spike, with dominance at 160-218 and 743-854.

As concerns this clone: No antigen is known for it.

Source: peripheral blood, taken on day 0 of AZD1222 vaccination. The TCR originated in an adult in good health. The V and J genes are TRBV24-1 and TRBJ2-6, with D possibly being TRBD1 or TRBD2 (5 bases each). Written as DNA, the CDR3 is TGTGCCACCAGTGAAGCAGGGACCCCTGGGGCCAACGTCCTGACTTTC. It encodes CATSEAGTPGANVLTF.